This T cell receptor beta chain was captured in a study of Ad26.COV2.S vaccination and SARS-CoV-2 variants. Treatment given: some 20 received Ad26.COV2.S at low or high dose, single or two shots; a few received placebo; per-sample allocation not given. Collection of samples fell on day 63 after the first vaccine or placebo injection. Ad26 vector vaccine expressed Wuhan-strain SARS-CoV-2 spike. Trimming removed 0 bases at V and 4 bases at J, with 15 bases between. The germline CDR1 and CDR2 sequences are MNHEY and SVGEGT. This CDR3 has 17 amino acids. Sequencing used immunoSEQ multiplex PCR; TCRdb keeps in-frame clones, though not all of them. The profile shows approximately 400,000 clones, about 83% of them singletons.

The chain has TRBV6-2 or TRBV6-3 and TRBJ2-2; tentatively, D is TRBD1 (6 bases). This sample comprised peripheral blood, obtained in a trial of Ad26.COV2.S vaccine versus placebo. The TCR was taken from a person aged 18-60 years who received the Ad26.COV2.S COVID-19 vaccine or a placebo. The CDR3 spells CASSYSTYRVPTGELFF. The CDR3 nucleotides read TGTGCCAGCAGTTACTCGACCTACAGGGTTCCCACCGGGGAGCTGTTTTTT.